These 25 T cell receptor beta chains share one sample of origin, sequenced in a study of shared clonotypes between healthy human individuals. Terminally differentiated effector memory CD45RA+ cells were excluded from the naive CD8 cells, which were CD45RO-negative and positively selected for CCR7. TCRdb keeps only in-frame clones here, not all; method: immunoSEQ multiplex PCR. The sample lists about 1.9 million clones; 93% were seen once. The sequenced sample was naive CD8+ T cells from PBMCs. Source of these receptors: a man between 18 and 35 years old in good health. Some clones in this sample may be carry-over from other donors' samples.

The rearrangement links TRBV7-9 to TRBJ2-5; TRBD1 aligns across 11 bases. Germline V gives CDR1 SEHNR, CDR2 FQNEAQ (reference sequence). With V trimmed by 5 bases and J by 6 bases, 14 bases remained unmatched. The CDR3 sequence is 17 residues long. CDR3: CASSAFEKDRGRQTQYF. The CDR3 coding sequence is TGTGCCAGCAGCGCCTTTGAGAAGGACAGGGGGCGGCAGACCCAGTACTTC. Filled out from reference TRBV7-9 and TRBJ2-5, the complete variable domain reads DTGVSQNPRHKITKRGQNVTFRCDPISEHNRLYWYRQTLGQGPEFLTYFQNEAQLEKSRLLSDRFSAERPKGSFSTLEIQRTEQGDSAMYLCASSAFEKDRGRQTQYFGPGTRLLVL.

This chain connects TRBV10-3 to TRBJ2-2, with D uncertain. The CDR3 loop spans 12 amino acids. CDR1 is ENHRY, CDR2 SYGVKD, per germline. V was shortened by 6 bases and J by 2 bases, with 4 bases between the two germline ends. DNA of the CDR3: TGTGCCATCAGGAGAAACACCGGGGAGCTGTTTTTT. It specifies CAIRRNTGELFF.

V gene TRBV5-6 combines with J gene TRBJ1-3; tentatively, D is TRBD1 (5 bases). This CDR3 spans 15 amino acids. Germline CDR1 SGHDT, CDR2 YYEEEE. V was shortened by 1 base and J by 0 bases, with 8 bases between the two germline ends. DNA for the CDR3: TGTGCCAGCAGCTTGCGGGGCTTCTCTGGAAACACCATATATTTT. This gives the protein CASSLRGFSGNTIYF. Variable domain in full (rest from reference TRBV5-6 and TRBJ1-3): DAGVTQSPTHLIKTRGQQVTLRCSPKSGHDTVSWYQQALGQGPQFIFQYYEEEERQRGNFPDRFSGHQFPNYSSELNVNALLLGDSALYLCASSLRGFSGNTIYFGEGSWLTVV.

A single count supports this clone. V and J are TRBV2 and TRBJ2-7, with TRBD2 matching over 9 bases. CDR3 length: 17 amino acids. Germline lookup yields CDR1 SNHLY and CDR2 FYNNEI. Losses at the gene ends were 2 bases for V and 6 bases for J; bases not matched to a gene: 14. The CDR3 bases are TGTGCCAGCAGTGAATCGGCCGGGAGCGGGAGGAGGGGCGAGCAGTACTTC. Protein: CASSESAGSGRRGEQYF.

The chain has TRBV6-5 and TRBJ1-1; D remains unclear. The CDR3 totals 15 residues. Germline V CDR1 and CDR2: MNHEY, SVGAGI. The germline V and J ends were trimmed by 0 bases and 0 bases, with 8 bases remaining between them. This CDR3 reads CASSYSGGVNTEAFF. CDR3 coding DNA: TGTGCCAGCAGTTACTCGGGCGGTGTGAACACTGAAGCTTTCTTT.

V is TRBV6-1 and J is TRBJ1-2; TRBD1 matches at 12 bases. J gave up 3 bases and V 2 bases, and 7 bases lay outside the gene matches. Germline assignment: CDR1 MNHNS and CDR2 SASEGT. This CDR3 is 17 amino acids long. DNA for the CDR3: TGTGCCAGCAGTGAATTAGGGGACAGGGGGCGCGACTATGGCTACACCTTC. This codes for CASSELGDRGRDYGYTF.

The chain links TRBV7-9 to TRBJ2-5; D is possibly TRBD1 or TRBD2 (5 bases each). TRBJ2-7 matches the DNA end more closely, so the J call is doubtful. CDR1 is SEHNR and CDR2 is FQNEAQ in the germline V gene (reference sequence). This CDR3 is 16 amino acids long. CDR3 in DNA: TGTGCCAGCAGCCATAAACCGGGACGGCCCACCTACGAGCAGTACTTC. This codes for CASSHKPGRPTYEQYF.

For this clone: At the DNA level, this CDR3 is encoded by other sequences in the same sample as well. This rearrangement joins TRBV5-4 to TRBJ2-1; D possibly uses TRBD1 or TRBD2 (5 bases each). CDR3 length: 16 residues. Trimming took 0 bases from V and 0 from J, leaving 10 bases between them. Germline assignment: CDR1 SGHNT and CDR2 YYREEE (reference sequence). The CDR3 protein is CASSLEAGSSYNEQFF. CDR3 sequence (DNA): TGTGCCAGCAGCTTGGAGGCAGGGAGCTCCTACAATGAGCAGTTCTTC.

The V gene is TRBV7-6, the J gene TRBJ2-7; maybe TRBD2 (6 bases). Germline V gene sequence: CDR1 SGHVS, CDR2 FNYEAQ. The length of the CDR3 is 15 residues. Deletions cut 2 bases from V and 3 bases from J, with 14 bases between. The CDR3: CASSLKLGRNYEQYF. In DNA, the CDR3 is TGTGCCAGCAGCTTAAAATTGGGGAGGAACTACGAGCAGTACTTC. Filled out from reference TRBV7-6 and TRBJ2-7, the complete variable domain reads GAGVSQSPRYKVTKRGQDVALRCDPISGHVSLYWYRQALGQGPEFLTYFNYEAQQDKSGLPNDRFSAERPEGSISTLTIQRTEQRDSAMYRCASSLKLGRNYEQYFGPGTRLTVT.

This sequence joins TRBV11-2 and TRBJ1-4; a weak D match, TRBD1 (5 bases). The CDR3 runs 13 residues. CDR1 is SGHAT and CDR2 is FQNNGV in the germline V gene. V was trimmed by 7 bases and J by 12 bases, leaving 18 bases between them. The CDR3 bases are TGTGCCAGCACCCACAGATCAGGCAGGGAACTGTTTTTT. This translates into CASTHRSGRELFF.

CDR3 in amino acids: CASSPLDFRGIQYF. The CDR3, as DNA: TGTGCCAGCAGTCCCCTGGACTTCAGAGGAATTCAGTACTTC. The chain is built from TRBV27 and TRBJ2-4; possibly TRBD2 for D (5 bases). V lost 5 bases and J 10 bases, leaving 18 bases between the germline ends. This CDR3 is 14 amino acids long. The V gene's germline CDR1 is MNHEY and CDR2 SMNVEV (reference sequence).

As concerns this clone: Additional DNA sequences in this sample encode the identical CDR3. The CDR3 DNA reads as TGTGCCAGCAGTCTCTGGGGGGGAGACACTGAAGCTTTCTTT. As protein: CASSLWGGDTEAFF. The chain combines TRBV27 with TRBJ1-1, with D possibly being TRBD1 (5 bases). The CDR3 is 14 amino acids. V lost 5 bases and J lost 3, with 13 bases in between. Per germline, CDR1 MNHEY and CDR2 SMNVEV (reference sequence).

The J gene is TRBJ2-3, the V gene TRBV6-5; D is unclear. Germline V gene lookup returns CDR1 MNHEY and CDR2 SVGAGI. Trimming took 6 bases from V and 2 from J, leaving 15 bases between them. The CDR3 runs to 15 residues. CDR3 nucleotide sequence: TGTGCCAGCAGCTACAAAAGGAGCTACACAGATACGCAGTATTTT. Its translation: CASSYKRSYTDTQYF.

This clone was observed once. This chain uses TRBV7-9 with TRBJ1-2, with D uncertain. CDR3 length: 14 residues. Germline V lookup: CDR1 SEHNR, CDR2 FQNEAQ (reference sequence). V was trimmed by 1 base and J by 6 bases, leaving 12 bases between them. Written as DNA, the CDR3 is TGTGCCAGCAGCTTAGTTCGGTCGGACCATGGCTACACCTTC. This codes for CASSLVRSDHGYTF.

The CDR3 coding sequence is TGTGCCAGCAGGCAAGGGACCGGTGAAAAACTGTTTTTT. Protein: CASRQGTGEKLFF. The chain has TRBV27 and TRBJ1-4; TRBD1 is a possible D gene (5 bases). Germline V lookup: CDR1 MNHEY, CDR2 SMNVEV (reference sequence). CDR3 size: 13 residues. V lost 6 bases and J 7 bases, leaving 12 bases between the germline ends.

This sequence joins TRBV15 and TRBJ1-4; D not resolved. V lost 6 bases and J lost 8, with 16 bases in between. This CDR3 region has 14 residues. Germline V gene sequence: CDR1 LNHNV, CDR2 YYDKDF (reference sequence). In DNA form, the CDR3 reads TGTGCCACCAGTTACAGTCCCTTTTGGGAAAAACTGTTTTTT. This gives the protein CATSYSPFWEKLFF.

This sequence joins TRBV2 and TRBJ2-7; either TRBD1 or TRBD2 may fit D (5 bases each). The CDR3 consists of 14 residues. Trimming stripped 7 bases from V and 1 base from J, with 14 bases between. Germline CDR1 reads SNHLY; CDR2 reads FYNNEI. The CDR3 DNA sequence: TGTGCCAGCACCCCCGGGGCACTTTCCTACGAGCAGTACTTC. Translating it yields CASTPGALSYEQYF.

This clone is a singleton in its sample. This chain links TRBV28 with TRBJ2-2; D call uncertain. CDR1 MDHEN and CDR2 SYDVKM come from the germline V gene. This CDR3 comprises 12 residues. Trimming stripped 5 bases from V and 7 bases from J, with 8 bases between. The CDR3 DNA sequence: TGTGCCAGCAGTGAGGCTTTCGGGGAGCTGTTTTTT. This gives the protein CASSEAFGELFF.

The chain joins TRBV7-9 to TRBJ1-2; 8 nucleotides line up with TRBD1. The CDR3 extends over 13 amino acids. In germline, CDR1 is SEHNR, CDR2 FQNEAQ (reference sequence). V shed 5 bases, J shed 3 bases, and the junction held 2 bases outside the gene matches. CDR3 nucleotides: TGTGCCAGCAGCCCAGGGGGCGACTATGGCTACACCTTC. Amino acids: CASSPGGDYGYTF.

The rearrangement joins TRBV5-6 to TRBJ2-6; the D gene is possibly TRBD2 (6 bases). Trimming cost V 2 bases and J 4 bases, with 10 bases left between them. Per the germline V gene, CDR1 is SGHDT and CDR2 is YYEEEE. This CDR3 is built from 15 residues. CDR3 loop: CASSFGTAGANVLTF. CDR3 nucleotides: TGTGCCAGCAGCTTTGGGACTGCGGGGGCCAACGTCCTGACTTTC.

This chain uses TRBV29-1 with TRBJ1-2; D is ambiguous. Germline V gene lookup returns CDR1 SQVTM and CDR2 ANQGSEA. Deletions cut 5 bases from V and 4 bases from J, with 17 bases between. The CDR3 spans 14 residues. As DNA, the CDR3 is TGCAGCGTTTTTGACCTCCTTTCGGGCTATGGCTACACCTTC. Protein sequence: CSVFDLLSGYGYTF. Filled out from reference TRBV29-1 and TRBJ1-2, the complete variable domain reads SAVISQKPSRDICQRGTSLTIQCQVDSQVTMMFWYRQQPGQSLTLIATANQGSEATYESGFVIDKFPISRPNLTFSTLTVSNMSPEDSSIYLCSVFDLLSGYGYTFGSGTRLTVV.

The rearrangement uses TRBV7-9 and TRBJ1-5, with D possibly matching TRBD1 (6 bases). Trimming removed 5 bases from V and 12 bases from J, with 23 bases in between. Looked up from germline, CDR1 is SEHNR and CDR2 is FQNEAQ (reference sequence). The CDR3 has 15 amino acids. The CDR3 sequence is CASSQWGARDTVQHF. The CDR3, as DNA: TGTGCCAGCAGCCAGTGGGGGGCGCGGGATACGGTCCAGCATTTT.

The chain combines TRBV30 with TRBJ2-1; 10 nucleotides line up with TRBD1. In germline, CDR1 is GTSNPN, CDR2 SVGIG (reference sequence). V was pared by 5 bases and J by 9 bases, with 10 bases of the junction left unmatched. The CDR3 consists of 14 residues. The DNA for the CDR3 is TGTGCCTGGGCCGGGACAGGGGTCAGGAGTGAGCAGTTCTTC. This sequence encodes CAWAGTGVRSEQFF.

This chain joins TRBV4-3 and TRBJ2-1; a weak D match, TRBD2 (5 bases). This CDR3 has 17 amino acids. V shed 0 bases and J shed 3 bases, with 15 bases lying between them. The germline V gene has CDR1 LGHNA and CDR2 YSLEER. CDR3 residues: CASSQDAPNGGYNEQFF. CDR3 coding DNA: TGCGCCAGCAGCCAAGATGCCCCCAATGGAGGCTACAATGAGCAGTTCTTC.

V gene TRBV2 combines with J gene TRBJ2-7; TRBD2 aligns across 9 bases. V was pared by 7 bases and J by 0 bases, with 1 base of the junction left unmatched. The CDR3 is 13 residues long. CDR1 and CDR2 (germline): SNHLY, FYNNEI. The CDR3 here is CASIAGASYEQYF. The CDR3 nucleotides are TGTGCCAGCATAGCGGGAGCCTCCTACGAGCAGTACTTC.